This passage covers 11 T cell receptor beta chains from one sample sequenced in a study. TCRdb passed the 5' RACE reads through MiXCR, listing each CDR3 protein once. The sample lists around 2,900 distinct CDR3 sequences; approximately 6.7% were seen once. Sequenced sample: total memory T cells from blood PBMCs. Subset meaning: transitional memory CD4+ T cells. Receptor source: a female donor with HIV.

The chain couples TRBV10-1 to TRBJ1-2; tentative D call: TRBD1 (6 bases). Trimming stripped 5 bases from V and 4 bases from J, with 11 bases between. The germline gives CDR1 WNHNN, CDR2 SYGVQD (reference sequence). The CDR3 length is 13 residues. The CDR3 reads CASSQQGSYGYTF. The CDR3 region has the DNA TGCGCCAGCAGTCAACAGGGAAGCTATGGCTACACCTTC.

In its sample, this clonotype is large. The J gene is TRBJ2-3, the V gene TRBV11-3; D remains unclear. V lost 3 bases and J lost 6, with 13 bases in between. CDR3 length: 14 amino acids. Germline assignment: CDR1 SGHNT and CDR2 YENEEA. The CDR3 spells CASSLSQTYDTQYF. In nucleotides, the CDR3 is TGTGCCAGCAGCTTGTCGCAGACCTACGATACGCAGTATTTT. Supplemented by reference TRBV11-3 and TRBJ2-3, the full variable domain reads EAGVVQSPRYKIIEKKQPVAFWCNPISGHNTLYWYLQNLGQGPELLIRYENEEAVDDSQLPKDRFSAERLKGVDSTLKIQPAELGDSAVYLCASSLSQTYDTQYFGPGTRLTVL.

This clonotype has more than one count but fewer than ten. In DNA form, the CDR3 reads TGTGCCAGCAGTACCGGACAGGGAGAAGCTTTCTTT. As protein: CASSTGQGEAFF. The chain joins TRBV6-2 or TRBV6-3 to TRBJ1-1, with 8 bases aligning to TRBD1. The V gene's germline CDR1 is MNHEY and CDR2 SVGEGT. Losses at the gene ends were 5 bases for V and 8 bases for J; bases not matched to a gene: 4. The CDR3 totals 12 residues.

By its share, this clonotype is medium-sized. The J gene is TRBJ2-1, the V gene TRBV7-7, with 7 bases fitting TRBD2. CDR1 and CDR2 (germline): SSHAT, FNYEAQ (reference sequence). The CDR3 contains 13 residues. Losses at the gene ends were 4 bases for V and 8 bases for J; bases not matched to a gene: 5. The CDR3 region has the DNA TGTGCCAGCAGCTCGACTGCGGGGGATGAGCAGTTCTTC. Translation: CASSSTAGDEQFF.

The V gene is TRBV10-3, the J gene TRBJ1-3; possibly TRBD1 for D (5 bases). The CDR3 contains 16 residues. The V gene's germline CDR1 is ENHRY and CDR2 SYGVKD. Between the trimmed V and J ends, which lost 4 bases and 0 bases, there was a span of 13 bases. DNA for the CDR3: TGTGCCATCAGTGGCCGGGACCCGAACTCTGGAAACACCATATATTTT. Residues: CAISGRDPNSGNTIYF.

Remarks on this clonotype: This could be a read error, since a much larger clone is one nucleotide away. V gene TRBV4-2 combines with J gene TRBJ1-1; no definite D call. Germline CDR1 and CDR2: LGHNA and YNFKEQ. This CDR3 is built from 13 residues. The CDR3 nucleotides are TGTGCCAGCAGCCCCACCGTGAACACTGAAGCTTCCTTT. Amino acids: CASSPTVNTEASF.

Of note for this clonotype: A much larger clone differs from this one at a single base, so this may be a read error. CDR3 nucleotides: TGTGCCACCAGCAGGGCAGACAGTCTGAATCAGCCCCAGCATTTT. Its translation: CATSRADSLNQPQHF. The chain employs TRBV15 and TRBJ1-5; D is possibly TRBD1 (5 bases). CDR3 length equals 15 residues. Germline V gives CDR1 LNHNV, CDR2 YYDKDF (reference sequence). With 3 bases removed from V and 4 bases from J, the gap between germline ends came to 13 bases.

Details on this clonotype: A much larger clone lies a single base off, so this may be a read error. V gene TRBV11-2 combines with J gene TRBJ1-2; D may be TRBD1 (5 bases). V lost 1 base and J 6 bases, leaving 15 bases between the germline ends. Germline V gene sequence: CDR1 SGHAT, CDR2 FQNNGV. The CDR3 is 15 amino acids. CDR3 sequence: CASSLVGRSGDGYTF. For the CDR3, the DNA is TGTGCCAGCAGCTTAGTGGGACGAAGTGGCGATGGCTACACCTTC.

On this clonotype itself: A much larger clone differs by one base, so this may be a read error. The rearrangement links TRBV19 to TRBJ2-3, with a weak D call TRBD2 (5 bases). This CDR3 has 15 amino acids. Germline CDR1 reads LNHDA; CDR2 reads SQIVND (reference sequence). The ends were cut back, 5 bases at V and 0 bases at J, with 12 bases in the middle. The CDR3 region has the DNA TGTGCCAGTAGTGGACTTAGCAGGAGCACAGATACGCAGTATTTT. This translates into CASSGLSRSTDTQYF.

By sample share, this clonotype is medium-sized. The chain links TRBV11-3 to TRBJ2-5; tentatively, D is TRBD2 (6 bases). The CDR3 spans 14 residues. The germline gives CDR1 SGHNT, CDR2 YENEEA. Deletions cut 1 base from V and 0 bases from J, with 6 bases between. CDR3 coding DNA: TGTGCCAGCAGCTTAGGCGGGAACCAAGAGACCCAGTACTTC. Amino acid sequence: CASSLGGNQETQYF.

This clonotype counts as medium-sized. V usage is TRBV6-1 and J usage is TRBJ2-7; 13 bases align to TRBD2. Germline CDR1 and CDR2: MNHNS and SASEGT. The CDR3 sequence is 16 residues long. Unmatched junction bases numbered 5, after V lost 3 bases and J lost 3 bases. The DNA for the CDR3 is TGTGCCAGCAGTGAGCACGGGACTAGCGGGGTCTACGAGCAGTACGTC. Its translation is CASSEHGTSGVYEQYV.